One and the same sample provided the 26 T cell receptor beta chains below, sequenced in a study of cytomegalovirus exposure and HLA in healthy donors. The PCR employed 60 Vbeta primers together with 13 Jbeta primers. The assay was immunoSEQ multiplex PCR, and TCRdb's table has in-frame clones only and misses some. The profile shows some 95,000 clones, 75% to 85% of them singletons. The sequenced sample consisted of PBMCs. The receptors were gathered from a woman aged 40 to 49 in good health and CMV-seronegative.

This chain joins TRBV6-1 and TRBJ1-2, with 7 bases that match TRBD1. Per the germline V gene, CDR1 is MNHNS and CDR2 is SASEGT. CDR3 length: 13 residues. The J segment lost 3 bases and the V segment lost 4 bases, leaving 2 bases of the junction unmatched. CDR3 bases: TGTGCCAGCAGTGTTGACAGGGACTATGGCTACACCTTC. Translating gives CASSVDRDYGYTF.

V is TRBV4-2 and J is TRBJ1-1; perhaps TRBD1 as D (6 bases). Trimming removed 1 base from V and 0 bases from J, with 15 bases in between. Germline lookup yields CDR1 LGHNA and CDR2 YNFKEQ. The CDR3 has 17 amino acids. In DNA, the CDR3 is TGTGCCAGCAGCCAAGGGGGGCTGAAATTCATGAACACTGAAGCTTTCTTT. As protein: CASSQGGLKFMNTEAFF.

V gene TRBV30 combines with J gene TRBJ2-3, with D maybe TRBD2 (7 bases). The CDR3 consists of 15 residues. Trimming removed 5 bases at V and 3 bases at J, with 18 bases between. Per germline, CDR1 GTSNPN and CDR2 SVGIG (reference sequence). CDR3: CAWGLGGGPTDTQYF. CDR3 sequence (DNA): TGTGCCTGGGGTTTAGGGGGGGGCCCGACAGATACGCAGTATTTT.

The chain joins TRBV29-1 to TRBJ2-7; the D gene is possibly TRBD1 (6 bases). The germline V gene encodes CDR1 SQVTM and CDR2 ANQGSEA. The V end was cut by 7 bases, the J end by 5 bases, with 21 bases between. This CDR3 is 14 amino acids long. For the CDR3, the DNA is TGCAGCGCAGAGGGCCGGCAGGGGCCCCACGAGCAGTACTTC. Translating gives CSAEGRQGPHEQYF.

This chain links TRBV5-1 with TRBJ1-2; D gene uncertain. The CDR3 extends over 14 amino acids. With 4 bases removed from V and 5 bases from J, the gap between germline ends came to 15 bases. The germline gives CDR1 SGHRS, CDR2 YFSETQ. The CDR3 region is CASSLRGGSYGYTF. CDR3 in DNA: TGCGCCAGCAGCCTCCGGGGAGGGTCGTATGGCTACACCTTC.

The V and J genes are TRBV5-1 and TRBJ1-2; D is ambiguous. This CDR3 region has 15 residues. CDR1 is SGHRS, CDR2 YFSETQ, per germline. Trimming cost V 4 bases and J 4 bases, with 17 bases left between them. CDR3 in amino acids: CASSPVGDAPYGYTF. CDR3 nucleotides: TGCGCCAGCAGCCCGGTTGGAGATGCTCCCTATGGCTACACCTTC.

J is TRBJ2-2 and V is TRBV29-1; 16 bases are shared with TRBD2. Per the germline V gene, CDR1 is SQVTM and CDR2 is ANQGSEA. Trimming took 6 bases from V and 6 from J; bases not matched to a gene: 1. The CDR3 runs to 14 residues. CDR3 sequence: CSVGTSGGAGELFF. In DNA form, the CDR3 reads TGCAGCGTCGGGACTAGCGGGGGGGCCGGGGAGCTGTTTTTT.

The chain has TRBV15 and TRBJ1-2, with 8 bases that match TRBD1. The CDR3 length is 16 residues. Unmatched junction bases numbered 12, after V lost 5 bases and J lost 4 bases. The germline CDR1 and CDR2 sequences are LNHNV and YYDKDF (reference sequence). The DNA of the CDR3 is TGTGCCACCAGCGGAAGAGGGGACAGGCGAATCTATGGCTACACCTTC. The encoded protein is CATSGRGDRRIYGYTF.

This clone was seen only once. The CDR3 coding sequence is TGTGCCAGCAGCCTAGGACAGTCCTACGAGCAGTACTTC. Protein product: CASSLGQSYEQYF. The chain carries TRBV5-6 and TRBJ2-7; D possibly corresponds to TRBD1 (6 bases). The length of the CDR3 is 13 residues. Deletions cut 4 bases from V and 1 base from J, with 9 bases between. Germline V lookup: CDR1 SGHDT, CDR2 YYEEEE.

The J gene is TRBJ1-2, the V gene TRBV6-5; unclear D gene. Trimming left V 10 bases short and J 7 bases short, with 13 bases between. CDR1 is MNHEY, CDR2 SVGAGI, per germline. The CDR3 is 11 residues long. The CDR3 DNA sequence: TGTGCCACCTTCACCCTCAGTGGCTACACCTTC. It is translated as CATFTLSGYTF.

The chain combines TRBV7-2 with TRBJ2-2; D not certain. CDR3 length: 15 amino acids. Germline V gene sequence: CDR1 SGHTA, CDR2 FQGNSA. V was pared by 5 bases and J by 6 bases, with 16 bases between. The CDR3 coding sequence is TGTGCCAGCAGCCCCTCCGGGTTGGTTTCCGGGGAGCTGTTTTTT. Amino acid sequence: CASSPSGLVSGELFF.

This chain uses TRBV4-1 with TRBJ1-1, with D tentatively TRBD1 (6 bases). The ends were cut back, 6 bases at V and 1 base at J, with 9 bases in the middle. Germline CDR1 reads MGHRA; CDR2 reads YSYEKL. This CDR3 spans 13 amino acids. CDR3 DNA: TGCGCCAGCAGACAGGGTGGGAACACTGAAGCTTTCTTT. It is translated as CASRQGGNTEAFF.

This chain connects TRBV30 to TRBJ2-5, with D perhaps matching TRBD2 (6 bases). The germline V gene encodes CDR1 GTSNPN and CDR2 SVGIG (reference sequence). V was shortened by 3 bases and J by 2 bases, with 16 bases between the two germline ends. The CDR3 totals 15 residues. The CDR3 bases are TGTGCCTGGAGCATGAACGGGGGAACACAAGAGACCCAGTACTTC. It translates to CAWSMNGGTQETQYF.

This clone showed up just a few times. The rearrangement joins TRBV9 to TRBJ2-3; tentatively, D is TRBD2 (6 bases). The CDR3 loop spans 15 amino acids. Per the germline V gene, CDR1 is SGDLS and CDR2 is YYNGEE. V lost 2 bases and J lost 4, with 14 bases in between. The CDR3 reads CASSVLSGTSDTQYF. CDR3 DNA sequence: TGTGCCAGCAGCGTGCTGTCGGGGACTTCAGATACGCAGTATTTT.

This rearrangement joins TRBV7-2 to TRBJ2-1; 7 nucleotides align to TRBD1. The J segment lost 4 bases and the V segment lost 3 bases, leaving 6 bases of the junction unmatched. This CDR3 contains 15 residues. Per the germline V gene, CDR1 is SGHTA and CDR2 is FQGNSA. CDR3 sequence: CASSFNRGLYNEQFF. The CDR3 DNA sequence: TGTGCCAGCAGCTTTAACAGGGGTCTTTACAATGAGCAGTTCTTC.

The V call is TRBV7-9, the J call TRBJ1-4, with D uncertain. From germline, CDR1 is SEHNR and CDR2 FQNEAQ (reference sequence). This CDR3 contains 15 residues. Trimming stripped 3 bases from V and 3 bases from J, with 11 bases between. The CDR3 nucleotides read TGTGCCAGCAGCTTTTATCGGCAGGCTAATGAAAAACTGTTTTTT. Protein: CASSFYRQANEKLFF.

The V call is TRBV7-9, the J call TRBJ2-5; TRBD2 aligns across 8 bases. The germline gives CDR1 SEHNR, CDR2 FQNEAQ (reference sequence). V trimming: 2 bases; J trimming: 1 base; junction bases outside the gene matches: 3. CDR3 length: 15 amino acids. CDR3 sequence reads: CASSLPRGGQETQYF. CDR3 nucleotides: TGTGCCAGCAGCTTACCCCGGGGGGGCCAAGAGACCCAGTACTTC.

The chain is built from TRBV7-2 and TRBJ2-7; a weak D match, TRBD2 (6 bases). V was trimmed by 3 bases and J by 0 bases, leaving 9 bases between them. The CDR3 totals 14 residues. In germline, CDR1 is SGHTA, CDR2 FQGNSA. CDR3 nucleotides: TGTGCCAGCAGCTTCGGGCGGGGCTCCTACGAGCAGTACTTC. It codes for CASSFGRGSYEQYF.

Remarks on this clone: At one end, the junction sequence differs from germline, possibly due to a read error. The chain is built from TRBV7-2 and TRBJ2-5; TRBD2 agrees at 8 bases. This CDR3 is 18 amino acids long. Germline-derived CDR1 and CDR2 are SGHTA and FQGNSA. DNA for the CDR3: TGTGCCAGCAGCTTAATCGGGGGGGCCGGTGGGTACCAAGAGGCCCAGTACTTC. Translating it yields CASSLIGGAGGYQEAQYF.

This chain connects TRBV7-9 to TRBJ1-1; TRBD1 agrees at 7 bases. Germline CDR1 and CDR2: SEHNR and FQNEAQ (reference sequence). With V trimmed by 6 bases and J by 6 bases, 10 bases remained unmatched. This CDR3 contains 14 residues. CDR3 DNA: TGTGCCAGCAGAGACAGGGACGCGATCGCTGAAGCTTTCTTT. Encoded protein: CASRDRDAIAEAFF.

This clone was counted a single time. The chain couples TRBV7-8 to TRBJ1-1, with 9 bases matching TRBD1. The V segment lost 5 bases and the J segment 11 bases; nucleotides outside the gene matches: 9. Germline-derived CDR1 and CDR2 are SGHVS and FQNEAQ. This CDR3 contains 13 residues. This chain's CDR3 is CASSRDRAGGAFF. The CDR3 bases are TGTGCCAGCAGCCGGGACAGGGCCGGCGGGGCTTTCTTT.

This rearrangement joins TRBV4-3 to TRBJ2-3; TRBD2 is a possible D gene (6 bases). This CDR3 has 17 amino acids. Trimming pared 1 base from V and 1 base from J, leaving 15 bases between. From germline, CDR1 is LGHNA and CDR2 YSLEER. Written as DNA, the CDR3 is TGCGCCAGCAGCCAAGGCCCTCAGCGGGCCGGCACAGATACGCAGTATTTT. Translated, it gives CASSQGPQRAGTDTQYF.

The V gene is TRBV6-1, the J gene TRBJ1-1; possible D gene TRBD1, 5 bases. Trimming stripped 6 bases from V and 5 bases from J, with 19 bases between. This CDR3 region has 15 residues. The germline gives CDR1 MNHNS, CDR2 SASEGT. The CDR3 protein is CASSPGGGRRTEAFF. CDR3 DNA: TGTGCCAGCAGCCCCGGGGGAGGGCGCAGGACTGAAGCTTTCTTT.

The chain combines TRBV6-5 with TRBJ1-1; D may be TRBD1 (5 bases). This CDR3 region has 14 residues. Per germline, CDR1 MNHEY and CDR2 SVGAGI. Trimming cost V 0 bases and J 11 bases, with 16 bases left between them. Here the CDR3 reads CASSYSGKGNMAFF. The CDR3 DNA reads as TGTGCCAGCAGTTACTCGGGGAAGGGGAACATGGCTTTCTTT.

J is TRBJ1-1 and V is TRBV20-1; no definite D call. V was shortened by 3 bases and J by 7 bases, with 9 bases between the two germline ends. In germline, CDR1 is DFQATT, CDR2 SNEGSKA (reference sequence). CDR3 length: 11 amino acids. As DNA, the CDR3 is TGCAGTGCTAGGACCGGGATTGAAGCTTTCTTT. Translated, it gives CSARTGIEAFF.

The rearrangement joins TRBV6-5 to TRBJ1-5; TRBD1 matches at 7 bases. The CDR3 is made up of 15 amino acids. The germline V gene has CDR1 MNHEY and CDR2 SVGAGI. Unmatched junction bases numbered 6, after V lost 5 bases and J lost 2 bases. In nucleotides, the CDR3 is TGTGCCAGCAGTCGCTCTACAGGGGGCAATCAGCCCCAGCATTTT. Translating gives CASSRSTGGNQPQHF.